This T cell receptor beta chain is from a study of PD-1 blockade in classical Hodgkin lymphoma. Study-wide results and limits: Newly diagnosed patients were reported to start with lower TCR diversity than healthy donors. Repertoire difference causes, possibly disease activity or prior therapy, remain undefined.

Repertoires were generated with immunoSEQ multiplex PCR, while TCRdb's copy carries only in-frame clones and drops some. The sample holds some 70,000 clones, 93% seen once. CDR1 and CDR2 (germline): SNHLY, FYNNEI. Deletions cut 1 base from V and 4 bases from J, with 12 bases between. This CDR3 is 15 amino acids long. Time point specified: newly diagnosed, previously untreated cHL patient sample. Serving as comparison were PBMCs from newly diagnosed, untreated classical Hodgkin lymphoma, which were sequenced alongside the relapsed/refractory trial patients. As for this clone: Its antigen is not known.

The V and J genes are TRBV2 and TRBJ2-3, with D unresolved. This TCR came from a human donor with classical Hodgkin lymphoma. Sample: peripheral blood mononuclear cells (PBMCs). CDR3 amino acids: CASSEELVGSDTQYF. CDR3 DNA sequence: TGTGCCAGCAGTGAAGAGCTAGTGGGCTCAGATACGCAGTATTTT. Using reference TRBV2 and TRBJ2-3 for the parts outside the CDR3, the full variable domain is EPEVTQTPSHQVTQMGQEVILRCVPISNHLYFYWYRQILGQKVEFLVSFYNNEISEKSEIFDDQFSVERPDGSNFTLKIRSTKLEDSAMYFCASSEELVGSDTQYFGPGTRLTVL.